The next 30 T cell receptor beta chains were all read from a single sample in a study of shared T cell receptors in the human thymus. Method: immunoSEQ multiplex PCR; TCRdb's copy keeps in-frame clones and lacks some. Of some 640,000 clones listed, roughly 86% are singletons. These data were also filed under a second study, of human thymus T cells.

The material sequenced was thymocytes. The receptors originated from a boy less than two years old with a congenital heart defect.

The J gene is TRBJ2-7, the V gene TRBV10-3; TRBD1 agrees at 9 bases. CDR1 and CDR2 from the germline V gene are ENHRY and SYGVKD. This CDR3 has 15 amino acids. V was pared by 1 base and J by 7 bases, with 8 bases of the junction left unmatched. The CDR3 loop is CAISEFYRGLGEQYF. DNA of the CDR3: TGTGCCATCAGTGAGTTTTACAGGGGGCTAGGAGAGCAGTACTTC.

The V call is TRBV27, the J call TRBJ2-4; D remains ambiguous. The germline V and J ends were trimmed by 6 bases and 0 bases, with 12 bases remaining between them. Germline CDR1 MNHEY, CDR2 SMNVEV (reference sequence). The CDR3 loop spans 15 amino acids. CDR3 amino acids: CASSHKDLAKNIQYF. The CDR3 DNA is TGTGCCAGCAGCCACAAAGATTTAGCCAAAAACATTCAGTACTTC.

The rearrangement links TRBV5-8 to TRBJ1-5; D gene unclear. Germline V gene sequence: CDR1 SGHTS, CDR2 YDEGEE. V lost 1 base, J lost 8 bases, and 7 bases lay in between. The length of the CDR3 is 12 residues. The CDR3 loop is CASSLTVKPQHF. DNA of the CDR3: TGTGCCAGCAGCTTGACAGTGAAGCCCCAGCATTTT.

The chain links TRBV4-3 to TRBJ1-4; maybe TRBD1 (6 bases). Trimming took 2 bases from V and 8 from J, leaving 12 bases between them. Germline V gene lookup returns CDR1 LGHNA and CDR2 YSLEER. CDR3 length equals 14 residues. CDR3 loop: CASSQTGTHEKLFF. Written as DNA, the CDR3 is TGCGCCAGCAGCCAAACAGGGACACACGAAAAACTGTTTTTT.

The chain couples TRBV29-1 to TRBJ2-1; 12 bases are a match to TRBD2. Germline CDR1 reads SQVTM; CDR2 reads ANQGSEA. This CDR3 has 16 amino acids. The junction had 16 bases not matched to a gene; V was cut back by 6 bases and J by 10 bases. CDR3 protein: CSVPGDTSGRTGEQFF. In nucleotides, the CDR3 is TGCAGCGTGCCGGGAGACACTAGCGGGAGGACAGGAGAGCAGTTCTTC.

The chain couples TRBV30 to TRBJ1-1, with D unresolved. V lost 4 bases and J lost 2, with 11 bases in between. There are 13 residues in the CDR3. CDR1 is GTSNPN and CDR2 is SVGIG in the germline V gene (reference sequence). The CDR3 nucleotides are TGTGCCTGGAAGCTCAGGCCCAACACTGAAGCTTTCTTT. Protein sequence: CAWKLRPNTEAFF. Based on the CDR3 plus reference TRBV30 and TRBJ1-1, the full variable domain is SQTIHQWPATLVQPVGSPLSLECTVEGTSNPNLYWYRQAAGRGLQLLFYSVGIGQISSEVPQNLSASRPQDRQFILSSKKLLLSDSGFYLCAWKLRPNTEAFFGQGTRLTVV.

The chain combines TRBV2 with TRBJ2-5; D is uncertain. CDR1 SNHLY and CDR2 FYNNEI come from the germline V gene. CDR3 length: 13 amino acids. Trimming shortened V by 2 bases and J by 4 bases, and 8 bases separated the two germline ends. The CDR3 loop reads CASSEPNSETQYF. In DNA form, the CDR3 reads TGTGCCAGCAGTGAACCCAACTCAGAGACCCAGTACTTC.

This clone was detected only a few times. This chain joins TRBV5-6 and TRBJ1-4, with TRBD1 as a possible D gene (6 bases). Germline loops: CDR1 SGHDT, CDR2 YYEEEE. The CDR3 contains 14 residues. V was pared by 4 bases and J by 5 bases, with 12 bases between. The CDR3 DNA reads TGTGCCAGCAGCAGGGGGACCCCGAATGAAAAACTGTTTTTT. It is translated as CASSRGTPNEKLFF.

V usage is TRBV4-1 and J usage is TRBJ1-2, with TRBD1 identical over 7 bases. V lost 0 bases to trimming and J lost 4 bases; unmatched junction nucleotides: 14. Germline CDR1 reads MGHRA; CDR2 reads YSYEKL. This CDR3 is built from 18 residues. Written as DNA, the CDR3 is TGCGCCAGCAGCCAAGAATCTCGGGCAGGGGGGTCGGGCTATGGCTACACCTTC. Residues: CASSQESRAGGSGYGYTF.

The V and J genes are TRBV27 and TRBJ2-1, with 11 nucleotides matching TRBD1. The ends lost 1 base at V and 10 bases at J; junction bases unmatched: 12. The CDR3 contains 17 residues. Germline V gene lookup returns CDR1 MNHEY and CDR2 SMNVEV (reference sequence). The chain's CDR3 is CASSLWIRDRGAGEQFF. DNA of the CDR3: TGTGCCAGCAGTTTATGGATCCGGGACAGGGGGGCAGGGGAGCAGTTCTTC.

The rearrangement uses TRBV5-1 and TRBJ2-2, with 7 bases identical to TRBD1. This CDR3 comprises 17 residues. CDR1 SGHRS and CDR2 YFSETQ come from the germline V gene. V shed 4 bases and J 3 bases; nucleotides not matched to a gene: 12. CDR3 bases: TGCGCCAGCAGCGGGGACAGCCCCGTCAGGGACACCGGGGAGCTGTTTTTT. Its protein is CASSGDSPVRDTGELFF.

V usage is TRBV15 and J usage is TRBJ2-5, with D possibly being TRBD2 (7 bases). The J call may be mistaken, given a closer DNA end match to TRBJ2-7. Germline CDR1 LNHNV, CDR2 YYDKDF (reference sequence). The CDR3 totals 15 residues. CDR3 nucleotide sequence: TGTGCCACCAGCGGTACAGGGAGGGGATCCTACGAGCAGTACTTC. Its protein is CATSGTGRGSYEQYF.

The chain links TRBV10-3 to TRBJ1-1; D might be TRBD1 (5 bases). This CDR3 is built from 15 residues. V was clipped by 4 bases and J by 4 bases, with 16 bases between them. Germline V gene sequence: CDR1 ENHRY, CDR2 SYGVKD. The CDR3 spells CAISAQVGNGTEAFF. CDR3 in DNA: TGTGCCATCAGTGCACAGGTAGGGAACGGCACTGAAGCTTTCTTT.

The chain is built from TRBV6-1 and TRBJ1-2, with D perhaps TRBD1 (6 bases). CDR3 size: 20 residues. Germline lookup yields CDR1 MNHNS and CDR2 SASEGT. The germline V and J ends were trimmed by 1 base and 4 bases, with 28 bases remaining between them. CDR3 coding DNA: TGTGCCAGCAGTGAAGTGATTAATGGGGACAAAACGGAAAGAGGCTATGGCTACACCTTC. This sequence encodes CASSEVINGDKTERGYGYTF.

V usage is TRBV7-8 and J usage is TRBJ2-1; TRBD2 aligns across 10 bases. V lost 1 base, J lost 3 bases, and 12 bases stayed unmatched. This CDR3 has 19 residues. In germline, CDR1 is SGHVS, CDR2 FQNEAQ. CDR3 loop: CASSLGFGVGLAIYNEQFF. The CDR3 DNA reads as TGTGCCAGCAGCTTAGGTTTTGGGGTGGGACTAGCGATCTACAATGAGCAGTTCTTC. Using reference TRBV7-8 and TRBJ2-1 for the parts outside the CDR3, the full variable domain is GAGVSQSPRYKVAKRGQDVALRCDPISGHVSLFWYQQALGQGPEFLTYFQNEAQLDKSGLPSDRFFAERPEGSVSTLKIQRTQQEDSAVYLCASSLGFGVGLAIYNEQFFGPGTRLTVL.

This chain joins TRBV6-1 and TRBJ2-7; 13 bases agree with TRBD2. The J segment lost 7 bases and the V segment lost 1 base, leaving 4 bases of the junction unmatched. This CDR3 is 15 amino acids long. CDR1 MNHNS and CDR2 SASEGT come from the germline V gene. CDR3: CASSEEGLAGSEQYF. The CDR3 nucleotides read TGTGCCAGCAGTGAAGAGGGACTAGCGGGGAGTGAGCAGTACTTC.

The chain combines TRBV6-6 with TRBJ2-3, with a weak D call TRBD2 (5 bases). Germline lookup yields CDR1 MNHNY and CDR2 SVGAGI (reference sequence). This CDR3 has 15 residues. Trimming left V 0 bases short and J 2 bases short, with 9 bases between. The CDR3, as DNA: TGTGCCAGCAGTTACTCTTGGACTCACACAGATACGCAGTATTTT. Translating it yields CASSYSWTHTDTQYF.

The V gene is TRBV25-1, the J gene TRBJ2-1; D gene unclear. The CDR3 sequence is 10 residues long. Germline loops: CDR1 MGHDK, CDR2 SYGVNS. V lost 6 bases to trimming and J lost 7 bases, with 4 bases between them. Written as DNA, the CDR3 is TGTGCCAGCAGCGAGAATGAGCAGTTCTTC. Encoded protein: CASSENEQFF.

This chain connects TRBV28 to TRBJ1-5, with 7 bases lining up with TRBD1. There are 14 residues in the CDR3. After removal of 7 bases from V and 6 bases from J, the junction contained 9 bases not matched to a gene. Germline-derived CDR1 and CDR2 are MDHEN and SYDVKM. CDR3 sequence: CASTLTGFGQPQHF. Written as DNA, the CDR3 is TGTGCCAGCACCCTGACAGGGTTCGGTCAGCCCCAGCATTTT. Supplemented by reference TRBV28 and TRBJ1-5, the full variable domain reads DVKVTQSSRYLVKRTGEKVFLECVQDMDHENMFWYRQDPGLGLRLIYFSYDVKMKEKGDIPEGYSVSREKKERFSLILESASTNQTSMYLCASTLTGFGQPQHFGDGTRLSIL.

This sequence joins TRBV2 and TRBJ2-1; D gene uncertain. V gave up 2 bases and J gave up 5 bases, with 16 bases separating them. Germline V gene sequence: CDR1 SNHLY, CDR2 FYNNEI. This CDR3 has 16 amino acids. The CDR3 DNA is TGTGCCAGCAGTGAACTAAGCGAAAACCCAAACAATGAGCAGTTCTTC. Protein: CASSELSENPNNEQFF.

The V call is TRBV5-1, the J call TRBJ2-7; D is possibly TRBD1 (6 bases). V was shortened by 0 bases and J by 6 bases, with 19 bases between the two germline ends. The germline CDR1 and CDR2 sequences are SGHRS and YFSETQ. This CDR3 is 16 amino acids long. CDR3 loop: CASSLGAQGSRGEQYF. CDR3 nucleotide sequence: TGCGCCAGCAGCTTGGGGGCACAGGGATCCCGGGGCGAGCAGTACTTC.

The V gene is TRBV5-4, the J gene TRBJ2-4; 11 bases match TRBD2. The V gene end was trimmed by 6 bases and the J gene end by 2 bases; junction bases not matched to a gene: 4. CDR3 length: 15 amino acids. In germline, CDR1 is SGHNT, CDR2 YYREEE (reference sequence). The CDR3: CASTVAGGPKNIQYF. The CDR3 region has the DNA TGTGCCAGCACCGTAGCGGGAGGGCCCAAAAACATTCAGTACTTC.

A single count supports this clone. This sequence joins TRBV28 and TRBJ1-2, with 8 nucleotides matching TRBD1. Germline CDR1 is MDHEN and CDR2 is SYDVKM. This CDR3 spans 13 amino acids. Trimming at V came to 4 bases and at J to 6 bases, leaving 4 bases not matched to a gene. CDR3 sequence: CASSWRQGNGYTF. The CDR3 nucleotides are TGTGCCAGCAGTTGGCGACAGGGGAATGGCTACACCTTC.

The gene calls are TRBV28 and TRBJ2-7; weak D call: TRBD1 (5 bases). CDR1 is MDHEN and CDR2 is SYDVKM in the germline V gene. Trimming removed 4 bases at V and 2 bases at J, with 9 bases between. The CDR3 runs 13 residues. The CDR3 DNA reads TGTGCCAGCAGTTCTGACAGCCCCTACGAGCAGTACTTC. It translates to CASSSDSPYEQYF.

This chain uses TRBV6-6 with TRBJ1-6, with D possibly TRBD1 on 5 matching bases. CDR1 is MNHNY, CDR2 SVGAGI, per germline (reference sequence). The CDR3 is 12 amino acids. With 4 bases removed from V and 9 bases from J, the gap between germline ends came to 7 bases. The CDR3, as DNA: TGTGCCAGCAGTTTGACAGTTTCACCCCTCCACTTT. Translating it yields CASSLTVSPLHF.

In DNA, the CDR3 is TGCGCCAGCAGCCTAAAGACAGGGAATAATCAGCCCCAGCATTTT. As protein: CASSLKTGNNQPQHF. The genes are TRBV5-1 and TRBJ1-5; 7 nucleotides agree with TRBD1. This CDR3 contains 15 residues. V lost 4 bases and J lost 4; bases outside the gene matches: 8. The germline gives CDR1 SGHRS, CDR2 YFSETQ. Full variable domain (remainder filled in from reference TRBV5-1 and TRBJ1-5): KAGVTQTPRYLIKTRGQQVTLSCSPISGHRSVSWYQQTPGQGLQFLFEYFSETQRNKGNFPGRFSGRQFSNSRSEMNVSTLELGDSALYLCASSLKTGNNQPQHFGDGTRLSIL.

The gene calls are TRBV28 and TRBJ1-2, with D perhaps matching TRBD1 (6 bases). The germline V gene has CDR1 MDHEN and CDR2 SYDVKM. The CDR3 extends over 15 amino acids. V shed 6 bases and J shed 6 bases, with 20 bases lying between them. CDR3 in DNA: TGTGCCAGCAGCCCGCCCCCCACAGGGAACCATGGCTACACCTTC. Translated: CASSPPPTGNHGYTF.

The chain recombines TRBV4-1 with TRBJ1-4; D not certain. Per germline, CDR1 MGHRA and CDR2 YSYEKL. This CDR3 is 15 amino acids long. V lost 7 bases to trimming and J lost 10 bases, with 22 bases between them. Here the CDR3 reads CASTAMVMQEGKLFF. For the CDR3, the DNA is TGCGCCAGCACCGCCATGGTAATGCAGGAGGGAAAACTGTTTTTT.

This clone was counted once. The rearrangement joins TRBV10-3 to TRBJ1-2; 7 positions match TRBD1. Germline CDR1 is ENHRY and CDR2 is SYGVKD. The CDR3 is 14 amino acids. The V and J ends lost 0 bases and 8 bases, in that order; junction bases with no gene match: 6. Here the CDR3 reads CAISESTGVGGYTF. The CDR3 nucleotides read TGTGCCATCAGTGAGTCTACAGGGGTGGGAGGCTACACCTTC.

The V call is TRBV7-8, the J call TRBJ2-7; D may be TRBD1 (5 bases). Germline CDR1 reads SGHVS; CDR2 reads FQNEAQ. V gave up 2 bases and J gave up 3 bases, with 5 bases separating them. The CDR3 has 12 residues. CDR3 in amino acids: CASSLQGYEQYF. For the CDR3, the DNA is TGTGCCAGCAGCTTACAGGGCTACGAGCAGTACTTC.